The 26 T cell receptor beta chains below come from one sample, sequenced in a study of Ad26.COV2.S vaccination and SARS-CoV-2 variants (dated by TCRdb to the early 2020s). This specimen's treatment or condition label, per the study, means: roughly 18 received Ad26.COV2.S at low or high dose, single or two shots; five or six received placebo; per-sample allocation not given. Repertoires of vaccine and placebo recipients were sequenced from samples collected on day 63 after the first injection. Receptor amplification or capture employed the immunoSEQ multiplex PCR assay. What TCRdb holds here is the immuneACCESS table cut down to in-frame rearrangements. Part of the clones is not present; checked against another copy, under half of the missing clones reflect an unresolved V gene, and the others are unexplained. The sample contains 240,000 or so clones, approximately 88% of them found a single time. Around 10% of the sample is held by the ten biggest clonotypes.

Sequencing used peripheral blood, obtained in a trial of Ad26.COV2.S vaccine versus placebo. These receptors all stem from a person aged 18-65 years who received the Ad26.COV2.S COVID-19 vaccine or a placebo.

The chain joins TRBV28 to TRBJ1-2, with D tentatively TRBD1 (5 bases). This CDR3 contains 13 residues. From germline, CDR1 is MDHEN and CDR2 SYDVKM. V was trimmed by 6 bases and J by 5 bases, leaving 13 bases between them. CDR3 amino acids: CASSGTVPYGYTF. The CDR3 DNA reads TGTGCCAGCAGCGGGACGGTACCTTATGGCTACACCTTC.

This clone was counted between two and nine times. The chain carries TRBV4-2 and TRBJ2-7; D is uncertain. V lost 2 bases and J 7 bases, leaving 9 bases between the germline ends. Germline V gene lookup returns CDR1 LGHNA and CDR2 YNFKEQ. The CDR3 spans 12 residues. The CDR3 DNA reads as TGTGCCAGCAGCCAACGCACCGGGGAGCAGTACTTC. It encodes CASSQRTGEQYF.

V gene TRBV18 combines with J gene TRBJ2-5; D remains unclear. Trimming cost V 6 bases and J 1 base, with 12 bases left between them. The germline gives CDR1 KGHSH, CDR2 LQKENI. The CDR3 length is 14 residues. CDR3 coding DNA: TGTGCCAGCTCTGGGTCCAGGCCCCAAGAGACCCAGTACTTC. Its protein product is CASSGSRPQETQYF. Variable domain in full (rest from reference TRBV18 and TRBJ2-5): NAGVMQNPRHLVRRRGQEARLRCSPMKGHSHVYWYRQLPEEGLKFMVYLQKENIIDESGMPKERFSAEFPKEGPSILRIQQVVRGDSAAYFCASSGSRPQETQYFGPGTRLLVL.

This clone has only one observation. The rearrangement uses TRBV28 and TRBJ1-5; 11 bases align to TRBD1. This CDR3 contains 15 residues. Trimming took 6 bases from V and 5 from J; bases not matched to a gene: 6. The germline CDR1 and CDR2 sequences are MDHEN and SYDVKM. The CDR3 bases are TGTGCCAGCAGACAGGACAGGGGGCTCCATCAGCCCCAGCATTTT. Its protein is CASRQDRGLHQPQHF.

The chain employs TRBV11-2 and TRBJ2-5; D is tentatively TRBD1 or TRBD2 (6 bases each). The V end lost 1 base, the J end lost 4 bases, and 22 bases lay between the germline ends. The length of the CDR3 is 18 residues. Per the germline V gene, CDR1 is SGHAT and CDR2 is FQNNGV. The CDR3 here is CASSLVFGGRYEGETQYF. In DNA form, the CDR3 reads TGTGCCAGCAGCTTAGTTTTTGGGGGGCGCTACGAGGGAGAGACCCAGTACTTC.

The V call is TRBV6-5, the J call TRBJ1-2, with a possible D match to TRBD1 (6 bases). Trimming removed 10 bases from V and 4 bases from J, with 16 bases in between. The CDR3 runs to 13 residues. Per the germline V gene, CDR1 is MNHEY and CDR2 is SVGAGI. CDR3 amino acids: CATKGGHAYGYTF. Here the CDR3 DNA reads TGTGCCACGAAGGGGGGACACGCCTATGGCTACACCTTC.

This sequence joins TRBV28 and TRBJ1-2; D might be TRBD1 (6 bases). V lost 6 bases and J lost 8, with 19 bases in between. The CDR3 has 14 residues. Germline V gives CDR1 MDHEN, CDR2 SYDVKM. The CDR3 coding sequence is TGTGCCAGCAGCTTCTCAACAGGCCAGGGGGGCTACACCTTC. This codes for CASSFSTGQGGYTF.

The V gene is TRBV18, the J gene TRBJ1-5, with TRBD1 matching 11 bases. Germline V gives CDR1 KGHSH, CDR2 LQKENI. The junction had 4 bases not matched to a gene; V was cut back by 8 bases and J by 4 bases. The CDR3 has 14 residues. The DNA for the CDR3 is TGTGCCAGCGAAGGGACAGGGGGGAATCAGCCCCAGCATTTT. Amino acid sequence: CASEGTGGNQPQHF.

The chain recombines TRBV28 with TRBJ2-7, with TRBD2 matching 9 bases. Germline V gives CDR1 MDHEN, CDR2 SYDVKM. There are 12 residues in the CDR3. Germline trimming cut 8 bases from V and 9 bases from J; bases unmatched to any gene: 8. Here the CDR3 reads CASHAGGSVQYF. The CDR3 nucleotides read TGTGCCAGCCATGCGGGAGGGTCCGTGCAGTACTTC.

CDR3: CASRNQGAGELFF. CDR3 coding DNA: TGTGCCAGCAGGAACCAGGGGGCCGGGGAGCTGTTTTTT. The gene calls are TRBV7-2 and TRBJ2-2; TRBD1 aligns across 7 bases. V gave up 6 bases and J gave up 6 bases; unmatched junction bases: 4. CDR1 is SGHTA and CDR2 is FQGNSA in the germline V gene. The CDR3 is 13 residues long. Based on the CDR3 plus reference TRBV7-2 and TRBJ2-2, the full variable domain is GAGVSQSPSNKVTEKGKDVELRCDPISGHTALYWYRQSLGQGLEFLIYFQGNSAPDKSGLPSDRFSAERTGGSVSTLTIQRTQQEDSAVYLCASRNQGAGELFFGEGSRLTVL.

The chain combines TRBV6-5 with TRBJ2-5, with 10 bases lining up with TRBD1. The germline V gene has CDR1 MNHEY and CDR2 SVGAGI. This CDR3 is 14 amino acids long. V dropped 2 bases and J dropped 7; count of bases not matched to a gene: 4. The CDR3, as DNA: TGTGCCAGCAGTTACGGGACAGGGGAGGGGACCCAGTACTTC. As protein: CASSYGTGEGTQYF.

The chain employs TRBV27 and TRBJ2-3, with D possibly being TRBD2 (6 bases). The CDR3 is 17 amino acids. Germline CDR1 MNHEY, CDR2 SMNVEV (reference sequence). The germline V and J ends were trimmed by 2 bases and 6 bases, with 21 bases remaining between them. For the CDR3, the DNA is TGTGCCAGCAGTTTAGGGGAGGCAGGGCCAAGATTTGATACGCAGTATTTT. Encoded protein: CASSLGEAGPRFDTQYF.

The chain joins TRBV29-1 to TRBJ1-1; D is unresolved. V lost 7 bases to trimming and J lost 2 bases, with 8 bases between them. The germline V gene has CDR1 SQVTM and CDR2 ANQGSEA. The CDR3 extends over 11 amino acids. The CDR3 region is CSAKINTEAFF. In DNA, the CDR3 is TGCAGCGCCAAGATAAACACTGAAGCTTTCTTT. The full variable domain, with the rest looked up from reference TRBV29-1 and TRBJ1-1, is SAVISQKPSRDICQRGTSLTIQCQVDSQVTMMFWYRQQPGQSLTLIATANQGSEATYESGFVIDKFPISRPNLTFSTLTVSNMSPEDSSIYLCSAKINTEAFFGQGTRLTVV.

The chain joins TRBV10-3 to TRBJ2-7; possible D gene TRBD2, 6 bases. The germline gives CDR1 ENHRY, CDR2 SYGVKD. Trimming stripped 6 bases from V and 3 bases from J, with 15 bases between. The CDR3 has 14 residues. In DNA form, the CDR3 reads TGTGCCATCAGGAGGGGAATAGCGGTCTACGAGCAGTACTTC. Translation gives CAIRRGIAVYEQYF.

This chain uses TRBV5-4 with TRBJ2-2, with 11 nucleotides matching TRBD2. The CDR3 sequence is 15 residues long. The germline CDR1 and CDR2 sequences are SGHNT and YYREEE (reference sequence). V lost 5 bases, J lost 7 bases, and 7 bases stayed unmatched. The CDR3 reads CASSLTSGRIGELFF. The DNA for the CDR3 is TGTGCCAGCAGTCTTACTAGCGGGAGAATCGGGGAGCTGTTTTTT.

This clone was picked up one time. The chain is built from TRBV7-2 and TRBJ2-2, with a tentative D call TRBD1 (7 bases). This CDR3 comprises 16 residues. Germline-derived CDR1 and CDR2 are SGHTA and FQGNSA. Trimming removed 4 bases at V and 7 bases at J, with 19 bases between. The CDR3 nucleotides read TGTGCCAGCAGCTCGCAGACTAGACAGGGAGGCGGGGAGCTGTTTTTT. It translates to CASSSQTRQGGGELFF.

This chain connects TRBV7-3 to TRBJ2-7, with 7 bases fitting TRBD1. The germline CDR1 and CDR2 sequences are SGHTA and FQGTGA. The CDR3 contains 13 residues. V lost 5 bases, J lost 5 bases, and 6 bases stayed unmatched. CDR3 nucleotides: TGTGCCAGCAGCCCACAGGGGATTGACGAGCAGTACTTC. Its protein product is CASSPQGIDEQYF.

The chain combines TRBV3-1 (or the pseudogene TRBV3-2) with TRBJ2-7, with 11 bases lining up with TRBD2. Unmatched junction bases numbered 1, after V lost 0 bases and J lost 3 bases. Germline V gene lookup returns CDR1 LGHDT and CDR2 YNNKEL (reference sequence). This CDR3 contains 15 residues. Written as DNA, the CDR3 is TGTGCCAGCAGCCAAGATCTAGCGGGGGGCTACGAGCAGTACTTC. This gives the protein CASSQDLAGGYEQYF.

This clone was counted a few times. The gene calls are TRBV9 and TRBJ1-2; D call uncertain. The CDR3 has 12 residues. Germline values: CDR1 SGDLS, CDR2 YYNGEE. Trimming pared 5 bases from V and 8 bases from J, leaving 13 bases between. CDR3 in DNA: TGTGCCAGCAGTGTTCCCCGGATGGGCTACACCTTC. This gives the protein CASSVPRMGYTF.

This chain joins TRBV19 and TRBJ1-5; 10 bases map to TRBD1. The CDR3 totals 13 residues. The junction had 7 bases not matched to a gene; V was cut back by 10 bases and J by 7 bases. From germline, CDR1 is LNHDA and CDR2 SQIVND (reference sequence). In DNA, the CDR3 is TGTGCCACCTCCGGGACAGGGGAACAGCCCCAGCATTTT. It yields the protein CATSGTGEQPQHF.

The gene calls are TRBV7-2 and TRBJ2-5, with TRBD2 matching 11 bases. Germline V CDR1 and CDR2: SGHTA, FQGNSA. This CDR3 is built from 15 residues. V dropped 1 base and J dropped 6; count of bases not matched to a gene: 4. CDR3 nucleotide sequence: TGTGCCAGCAGCTTAGTTAGCGGGGGGGCCCAGACCCAGTACTTC. Its protein product is CASSLVSGGAQTQYF.

This rearrangement joins TRBV28 to TRBJ2-2, with D tentatively TRBD2 (5 bases). V was shortened by 5 bases and J by 4 bases, with 5 bases between the two germline ends. From germline, CDR1 is MDHEN and CDR2 SYDVKM. The CDR3 loop spans 12 amino acids. CDR3 DNA sequence: TGTGCCAGCAGTGAGGGCACCGGGGAGCTGTTTTTT. Amino acids: CASSEGTGELFF.

The chain's CDR3 is CASSRLVENNSPLHF. The CDR3 DNA reads as TGTGCCAGCAGCCGGCTGGTTGAGAATAATTCACCCCTCCACTTT. The chain links TRBV5-6 to TRBJ1-6; D not certain. There are 15 residues in the CDR3. Germline values: CDR1 SGHDT, CDR2 YYEEEE. V lost 4 bases and J lost 5, with 13 bases in between.

The chain combines TRBV18 with TRBJ2-7; D may match TRBD1 or TRBD2 (5 bases each). Germline V gene lookup returns CDR1 KGHSH and CDR2 LQKENI. V lost 2 bases and J 6 bases, leaving 23 bases between the germline ends. The CDR3 covers 17 residues. The CDR3 bases are TGTGCCAGCTCACCAAATAAGGTAGAGGGGTTAATCGGCGAGCAGTACTTC. Translated, it gives CASSPNKVEGLIGEQYF.

The chain is built from TRBV6-6 and TRBJ2-5; no clear D. Germline assignment: CDR1 MNHNY and CDR2 SVGAGI (reference sequence). The CDR3 consists of 12 residues. Trimming cost V 6 bases and J 1 base, with 6 bases left between them. CDR3 in DNA: TGTGCCAGCAGCCTACCCCAAGAGACCCAGTACTTC. It yields the protein CASSLPQETQYF.

The J gene is TRBJ2-7, the V gene TRBV18; 9 bases fit TRBD1. The CDR3 extends over 15 amino acids. The V gene end was trimmed by 3 bases and the J gene end by 5 bases; junction bases not matched to a gene: 8. Per germline, CDR1 KGHSH and CDR2 LQKENI. The CDR3 DNA reads as TGTGCCAGCTCACCTCTCCCGGACAGGGGTAACGAGCAGTACTTC. Protein product: CASSPLPDRGNEQYF.